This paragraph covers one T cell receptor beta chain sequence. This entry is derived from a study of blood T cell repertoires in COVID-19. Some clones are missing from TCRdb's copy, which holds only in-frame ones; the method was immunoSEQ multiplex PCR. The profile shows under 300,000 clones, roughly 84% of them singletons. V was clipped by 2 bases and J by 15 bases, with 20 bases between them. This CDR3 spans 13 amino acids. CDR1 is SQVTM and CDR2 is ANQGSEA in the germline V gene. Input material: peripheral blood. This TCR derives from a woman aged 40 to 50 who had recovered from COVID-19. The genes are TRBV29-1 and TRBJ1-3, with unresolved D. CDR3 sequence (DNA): TGCAGCGTTGAATCCAACCCGGGTGACGGGGAATATTTT. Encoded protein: CSVESNPGDGEYF.